The text below deals with one TCR beta chain. The source of the sample is a study of early T cells in non-severe SARS-CoV-2 infection. TCRdb reanalysed the 5' RACE reads using MiXCR and keeps one entry per CDR3 protein. The table lists roughly 30,000 distinct CDR3 sequences, under 6% of them singletons. The V gene end was trimmed by 2 bases and the J gene end by 4 bases; junction bases not matched to a gene: 4. The CDR3 is 14 amino acids. Source material: whole blood. V gene TRBV12-3 or TRBV12-4 combines with J gene TRBJ1-2, with 7 bases lining up with TRBD1. The sequence came from an adult who was a healthcare worker with PCR-confirmed SARS-CoV-2 infection or an uninfected control (not recorded which). The CDR3 DNA reads TGTGCCAGCAGTTTAACGACAGGGCTCTATGGCTACACCTTC. It encodes CASSLTTGLYGYTF.